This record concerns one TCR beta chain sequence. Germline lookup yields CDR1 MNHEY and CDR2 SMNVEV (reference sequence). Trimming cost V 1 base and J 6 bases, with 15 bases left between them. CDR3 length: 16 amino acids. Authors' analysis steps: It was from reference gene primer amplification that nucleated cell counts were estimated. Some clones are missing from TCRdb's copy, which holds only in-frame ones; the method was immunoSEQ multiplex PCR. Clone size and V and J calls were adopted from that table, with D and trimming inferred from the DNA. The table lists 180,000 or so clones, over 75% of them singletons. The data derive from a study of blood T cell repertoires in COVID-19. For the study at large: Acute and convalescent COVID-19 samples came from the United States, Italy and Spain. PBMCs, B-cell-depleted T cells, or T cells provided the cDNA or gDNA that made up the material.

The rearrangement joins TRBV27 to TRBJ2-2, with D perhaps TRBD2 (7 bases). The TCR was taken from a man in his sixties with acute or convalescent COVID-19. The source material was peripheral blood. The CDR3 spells CASSLWGGRIAGELFF. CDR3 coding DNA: TGTGCCAGCAGTTTATGGGGGGGGCGGATAGCCGGGGAGCTGTTTTTT.